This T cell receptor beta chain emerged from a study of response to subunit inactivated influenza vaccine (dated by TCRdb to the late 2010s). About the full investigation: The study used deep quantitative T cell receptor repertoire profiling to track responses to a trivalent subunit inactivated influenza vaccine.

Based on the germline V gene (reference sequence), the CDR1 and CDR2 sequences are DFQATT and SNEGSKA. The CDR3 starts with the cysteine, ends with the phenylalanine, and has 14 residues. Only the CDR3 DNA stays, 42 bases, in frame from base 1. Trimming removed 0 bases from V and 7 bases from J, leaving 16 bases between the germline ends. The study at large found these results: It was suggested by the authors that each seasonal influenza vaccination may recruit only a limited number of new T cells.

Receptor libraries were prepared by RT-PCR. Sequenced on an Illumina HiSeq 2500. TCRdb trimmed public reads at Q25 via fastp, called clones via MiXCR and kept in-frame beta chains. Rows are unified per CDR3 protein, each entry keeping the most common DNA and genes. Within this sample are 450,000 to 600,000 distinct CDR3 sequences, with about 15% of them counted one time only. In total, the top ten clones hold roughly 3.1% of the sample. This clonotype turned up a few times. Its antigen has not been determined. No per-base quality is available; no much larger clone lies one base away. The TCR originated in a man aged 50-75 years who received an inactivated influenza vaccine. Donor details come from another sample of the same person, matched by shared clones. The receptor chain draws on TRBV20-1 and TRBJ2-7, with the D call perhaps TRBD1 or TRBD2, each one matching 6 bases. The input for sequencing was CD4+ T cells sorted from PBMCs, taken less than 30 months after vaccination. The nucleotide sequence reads TGCAGTGCTAGAGATCTTGGGGGGCTCTGGGAGCAGTACTTC. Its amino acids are CSARDLGGLWEQYF.